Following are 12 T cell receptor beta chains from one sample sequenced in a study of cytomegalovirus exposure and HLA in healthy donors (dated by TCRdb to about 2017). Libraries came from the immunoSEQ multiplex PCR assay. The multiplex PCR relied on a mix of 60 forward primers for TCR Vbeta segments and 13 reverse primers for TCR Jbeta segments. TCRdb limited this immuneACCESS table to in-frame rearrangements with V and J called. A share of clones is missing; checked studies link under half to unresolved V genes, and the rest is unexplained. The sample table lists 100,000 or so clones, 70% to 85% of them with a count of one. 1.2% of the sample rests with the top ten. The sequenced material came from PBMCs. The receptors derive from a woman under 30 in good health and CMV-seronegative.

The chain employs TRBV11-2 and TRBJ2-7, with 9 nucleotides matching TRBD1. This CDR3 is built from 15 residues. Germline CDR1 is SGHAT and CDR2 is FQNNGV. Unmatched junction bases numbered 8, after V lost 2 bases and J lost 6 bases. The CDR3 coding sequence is TGTGCCAGCAGCTTATTTGGGACAGGGTTCTCCGAGCAGTACTTC. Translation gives CASSLFGTGFSEQYF.

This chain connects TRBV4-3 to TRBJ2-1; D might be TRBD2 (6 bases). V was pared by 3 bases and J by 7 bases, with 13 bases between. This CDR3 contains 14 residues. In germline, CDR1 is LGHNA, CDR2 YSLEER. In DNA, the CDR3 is TGCGCCAGCAGCCAGCGGGACCCGGGTAATGAGCAGTTCTTC. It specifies CASSQRDPGNEQFF.

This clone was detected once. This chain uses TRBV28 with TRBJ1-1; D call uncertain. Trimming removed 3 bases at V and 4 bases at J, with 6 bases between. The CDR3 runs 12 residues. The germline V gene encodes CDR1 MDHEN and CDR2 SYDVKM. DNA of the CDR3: TGTGCCAGCAGTTTCCTACCCACTGAAGCTTTCTTT. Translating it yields CASSFLPTEAFF.

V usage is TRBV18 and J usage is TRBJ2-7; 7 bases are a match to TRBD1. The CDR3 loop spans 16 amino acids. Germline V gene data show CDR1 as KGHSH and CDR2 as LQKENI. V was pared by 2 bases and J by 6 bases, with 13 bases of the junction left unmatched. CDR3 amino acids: CASSPKDRALTSEQYF. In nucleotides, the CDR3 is TGTGCCAGCTCACCAAAAGACAGGGCACTAACGAGCGAGCAGTACTTC.

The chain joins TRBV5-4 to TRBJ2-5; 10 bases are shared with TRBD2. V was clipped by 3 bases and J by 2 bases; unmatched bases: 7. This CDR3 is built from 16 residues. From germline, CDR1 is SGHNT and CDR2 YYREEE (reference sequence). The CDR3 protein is CASSSGGLARQETQYF. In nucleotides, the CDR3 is TGTGCCAGCAGCTCCGGGGGACTAGCGAGGCAAGAGACCCAGTACTTC.

CDR3 sequence reads: CASSPQAGAREQYF. The CDR3 DNA follows: TGTGCCAGCTCACCACAGGCGGGAGCTCGCGAGCAGTACTTC. The chain uses TRBV18 and TRBJ2-7, with 7 positions matching TRBD2. The CDR3 is made up of 14 amino acids. Germline loops: CDR1 KGHSH, CDR2 LQKENI. The J segment lost 6 bases and the V segment lost 1 base, leaving 6 bases of the junction unmatched.

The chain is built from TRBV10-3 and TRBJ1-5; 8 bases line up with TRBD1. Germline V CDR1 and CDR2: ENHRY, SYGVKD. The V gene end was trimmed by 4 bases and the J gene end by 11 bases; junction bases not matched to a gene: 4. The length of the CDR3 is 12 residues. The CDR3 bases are TGTGCCATCAGTGGGGACAGGAGGGCCCAGCATTTT. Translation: CAISGDRRAQHF.

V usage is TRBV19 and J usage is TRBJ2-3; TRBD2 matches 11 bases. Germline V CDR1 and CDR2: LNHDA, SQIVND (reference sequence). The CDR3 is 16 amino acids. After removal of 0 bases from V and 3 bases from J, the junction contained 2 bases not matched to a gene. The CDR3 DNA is TGTGCCAGTAGTATAGAAGGGACTAGCGGTACAGATACGCAGTATTTT. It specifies CASSIEGTSGTDTQYF.

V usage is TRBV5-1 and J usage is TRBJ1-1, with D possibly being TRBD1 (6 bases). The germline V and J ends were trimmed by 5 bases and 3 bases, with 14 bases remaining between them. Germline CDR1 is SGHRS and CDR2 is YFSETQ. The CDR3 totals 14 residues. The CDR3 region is CASSTGGAYTEAFF. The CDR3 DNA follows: TGCGCCAGCAGTACGGGGGGGGCGTACACTGAAGCTTTCTTT.

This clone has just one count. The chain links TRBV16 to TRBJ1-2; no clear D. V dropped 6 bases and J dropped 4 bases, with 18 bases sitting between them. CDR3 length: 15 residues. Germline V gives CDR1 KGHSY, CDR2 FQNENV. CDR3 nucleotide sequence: TGTGCCAGCAGTGCCTGGGAGGGAGAGGTCTATGGCTACACCTTC. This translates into CASSAWEGEVYGYTF.

The CDR3 coding sequence is TGTGCCAGCAGTTACACCCTACCGACAGGAAACTATGGCTACACCTTC. Protein: CASSYTLPTGNYGYTF. The chain couples TRBV6-5 to TRBJ1-2; D perhaps matches TRBD1 (6 bases). The V gene lost 2 bases and the J gene lost 2 bases, with 15 bases spanning the gap. The CDR3 totals 16 residues. Per germline, CDR1 MNHEY and CDR2 SVGAGI.

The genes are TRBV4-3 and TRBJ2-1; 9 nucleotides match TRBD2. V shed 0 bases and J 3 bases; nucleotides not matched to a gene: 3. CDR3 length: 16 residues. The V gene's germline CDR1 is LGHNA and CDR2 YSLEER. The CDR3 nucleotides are TGCGCCAGCAGCCAAGAAGCAGCGGGAGGCTACAATGAGCAGTTCTTC. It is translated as CASSQEAAGGYNEQFF.